These 15 T cell receptor beta chains originate from one sample sequenced in a study of graft-versus-host responses after intestinal transplantation. For these receptors, no antigen is known. TCRdb keeps only in-frame clones here, not all; method: immunoSEQ multiplex PCR. Of tens of thousands of clones in the sample, 90% to 95% are singletons; the top ten hold 1.5% to 2.5%. The sequenced sample was unstimulated CD8+ T cells sorted from spleen or lymph node cells, obtained before intestinal transplant. The receptors come from a human donor who received an intestinal transplant.

This rearrangement joins TRBV13 to TRBJ2-1; 7 bases align to TRBD1. CDR1 and CDR2 (germline): PRHDT, FYEKMQ (reference sequence). V shed 1 base, J shed 3 bases, and the junction held 6 bases outside the gene matches. The CDR3 is made up of 16 amino acids. In nucleotides, the CDR3 is TGTGCCAGCAGCTTAGACCGGACAGGACACTACAATGAGCAGTTCTTC. Translation gives CASSLDRTGHYNEQFF.

The chain combines TRBV18 with TRBJ2-3; weak D call: TRBD1 (6 bases). From germline, CDR1 is KGHSH and CDR2 LQKENI. The CDR3 is 15 amino acids. V lost 3 bases to trimming and J lost 4 bases, with 14 bases between them. Here the CDR3 reads CASSPMTGLSDTQYF. In DNA, the CDR3 is TGTGCCAGCTCACCCATGACAGGTTTATCAGATACGCAGTATTTT.

This clone was detected only once. V is TRBV7-8 and J is TRBJ2-3; D is possibly TRBD1 (6 bases). The CDR3 length is 17 residues. Trimming shortened V by 0 bases and J by 2 bases, and 15 bases separated the two germline ends. The germline CDR1 and CDR2 sequences are SGHVS and FQNEAQ. The CDR3 loop is CASSLARGQRDTDTQYF. Written as DNA, the CDR3 is TGTGCCAGCAGCTTAGCTCGTGGACAGAGGGACACAGATACGCAGTATTTT. Drawing the rest from reference TRBV7-8 and TRBJ2-3, the complete variable domain is GAGVSQSPRYKVAKRGQDVALRCDPISGHVSLFWYQQALGQGPEFLTYFQNEAQLDKSGLPSDRFFAERPEGSVSTLKIQRTQQEDSAVYLCASSLARGQRDTDTQYFGPGTRLTVL.

V usage is TRBV6-5 and J usage is TRBJ1-1, with 10 bases identical to TRBD1. Per the germline V gene, CDR1 is MNHEY and CDR2 is SVGAGI. The CDR3 covers 14 residues. V lost 7 bases, J lost 2 bases, and 4 bases stayed unmatched. CDR3 residues: CASTDRGLNTEAFF. The CDR3 region has the DNA TGTGCCAGCACTGACAGGGGGCTTAACACTGAAGCTTTCTTT.

The chain employs TRBV7-9 and TRBJ1-2; TRBD1 matches at 7 bases. The CDR3 length is 14 residues. Germline V lookup: CDR1 SEHNR, CDR2 FQNEAQ (reference sequence). V lost 3 bases, J lost 7 bases, and 8 bases stayed unmatched. The CDR3 bases are TGTGCCAGCAGCTTGGCAGGGGGAGAGAGTGGCTACACCTTC. This encodes CASSLAGGESGYTF.

The gene calls are TRBV19 and TRBJ1-2; D might be TRBD1 (5 bases). The CDR3 has 13 residues. V lost 5 bases to trimming and J lost 1 base, with 8 bases between them. The V gene's germline CDR1 is LNHDA and CDR2 SQIVND (reference sequence). This CDR3 reads CASSPGVNYGYTF. CDR3 in DNA: TGTGCCAGTAGTCCGGGGGTTAACTATGGCTACACCTTC.

As concerns this clone: This specimen includes other DNA sequences encoding the same CDR3. The CDR3 bases are TGTGCCACCAGCAGAGATCTAGGGGGTGGAACTGAAGCTTTCTTT. Amino acid sequence: CATSRDLGGGTEAFF. The genes are TRBV15 and TRBJ1-1, with a tentative D call TRBD1 (6 bases). The V gene lost 0 bases and the J gene lost 5 bases, with 13 bases spanning the gap. The CDR3 sequence is 15 residues long. The germline gives CDR1 LNHNV, CDR2 YYDKDF (reference sequence).

This rearrangement joins TRBV19 to TRBJ1-6; maybe TRBD1 (6 bases). Germline assignment: CDR1 LNHDA and CDR2 SQIVND (reference sequence). The CDR3 consists of 14 residues. The V and J ends lost 5 bases and 7 bases respectively, with 12 bases between them. CDR3 amino acids: CASSLQGMNSPLHF. The CDR3 DNA reads TGTGCCAGTAGTTTACAGGGTATGAATTCACCCCTCCACTTT.

This clone was observed a handful of times. The J gene is TRBJ2-1, the V gene TRBV2; 9 positions match TRBD1. Germline CDR1 and CDR2: SNHLY and FYNNEI. V trimming: 6 bases; J trimming: 4 bases; junction bases outside the gene matches: 7. The CDR3 covers 15 residues. This chain's CDR3 is CASRGLQGAYNEQFF. The DNA for the CDR3 is TGTGCCAGCAGGGGACTACAGGGGGCTTACAATGAGCAGTTCTTC.

V is TRBV7-8 and J is TRBJ2-3, with unresolved D. CDR1 is SGHVS and CDR2 is FQNEAQ in the germline V gene. The V end was cut by 4 bases, the J end by 6 bases, with 8 bases between. The CDR3 extends over 12 amino acids. The DNA for the CDR3 is TGTGCCAGCAGCTCCCAGTCGGATACGCAGTATTTT. The encoded protein is CASSSQSDTQYF.

The V call is TRBV6-5, the J call TRBJ2-5, with a tentative D call TRBD1 (6 bases). Germline lookup yields CDR1 MNHEY and CDR2 SVGAGI. This CDR3 has 15 amino acids. Trimming pared 0 bases from V and 1 base from J, leaving 9 bases between. The CDR3 spells CASSYSGHLQETQYF. DNA of the CDR3: TGTGCCAGCAGTTACTCGGGACACCTCCAAGAGACCCAGTACTTC.

The chain carries TRBV14 and TRBJ2-7; D not certain. Trimming shortened V by 0 bases and J by 2 bases, and 5 bases separated the two germline ends. The CDR3 spans 13 residues. The germline V gene has CDR1 SGHDN and CDR2 FVKESK. DNA for the CDR3: TGTGCCAGCAGCCAAGATCCGGCCTACGAGCAGTACTTC. Translating it yields CASSQDPAYEQYF.

The chain couples TRBV4-3 to TRBJ1-1; D remains ambiguous. The CDR3 is 16 amino acids. Germline V gene sequence: CDR1 LGHNA, CDR2 YSLEER. Trimming removed 0 bases from V and 0 bases from J, with 11 bases in between. CDR3 coding DNA: TGCGCCAGCAGCCAAGATAGGGCGGGATTGAACACTGAAGCTTTCTTT. Its translation: CASSQDRAGLNTEAFF.

The CDR3 loop reads CASSGTDSGANVLTF. The CDR3 DNA reads TGTGCCAGCAGTGGGACAGACTCTGGGGCCAACGTCCTGACTTTC. The J gene is TRBJ2-6, the V gene TRBV6-1; a possible D gene is TRBD1 (6 bases). The V and J ends lost 4 bases and 0 bases respectively, with 7 bases between them. This CDR3 comprises 15 residues. The V gene's germline CDR1 is MNHNS and CDR2 SASEGT.

Note on this clone: The sample contains more than one DNA sequence encoding this CDR3. The rearrangement joins TRBV4-3 to TRBJ1-3; the D is unclear. Trimming took 4 bases from V and 4 from J, leaving 8 bases between them. The CDR3 runs 13 residues. Germline CDR1 is LGHNA and CDR2 is YSLEER. CDR3 nucleotides: TGCGCCAGCAGCCCTTTGCGGGGAAACACCATATATTTT. Its translation is CASSPLRGNTIYF.